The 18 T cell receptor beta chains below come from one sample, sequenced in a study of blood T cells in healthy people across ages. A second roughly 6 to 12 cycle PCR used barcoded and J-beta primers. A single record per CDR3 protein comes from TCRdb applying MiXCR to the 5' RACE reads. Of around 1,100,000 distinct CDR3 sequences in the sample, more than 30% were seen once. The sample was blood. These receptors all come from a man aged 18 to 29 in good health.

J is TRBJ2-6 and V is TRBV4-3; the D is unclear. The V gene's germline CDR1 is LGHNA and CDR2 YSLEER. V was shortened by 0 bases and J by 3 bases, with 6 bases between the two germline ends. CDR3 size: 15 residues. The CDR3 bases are TGCGCCAGCAGCCAAGAGGGTTATGGGGCCAACGTCCTGACTTTC. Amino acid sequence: CASSQEGYGANVLTF.

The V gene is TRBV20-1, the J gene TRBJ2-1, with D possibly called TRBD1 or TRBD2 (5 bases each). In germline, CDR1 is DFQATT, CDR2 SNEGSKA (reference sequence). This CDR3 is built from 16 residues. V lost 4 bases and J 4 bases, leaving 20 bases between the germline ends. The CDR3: CSANSRDGRQYNEQFF. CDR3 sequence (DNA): TGCAGTGCTAATTCCCGGGACGGAAGACAATACAATGAGCAGTTCTTC.

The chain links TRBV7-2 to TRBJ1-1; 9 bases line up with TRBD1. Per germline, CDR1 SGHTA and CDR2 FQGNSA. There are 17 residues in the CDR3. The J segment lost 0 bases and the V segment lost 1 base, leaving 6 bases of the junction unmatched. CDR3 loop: CASSLVPGQGMNTEAFF. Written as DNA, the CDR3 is TGTGCCAGCAGCTTAGTTCCGGGACAGGGCATGAACACTGAAGCTTTCTTT.

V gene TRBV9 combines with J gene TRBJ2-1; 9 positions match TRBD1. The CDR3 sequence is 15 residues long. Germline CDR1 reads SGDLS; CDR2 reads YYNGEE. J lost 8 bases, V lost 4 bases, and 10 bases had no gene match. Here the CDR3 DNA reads TGTGCCAGCAGCCTAGCCGGGACAGGGTTCCATGAGCAGTTCTTC. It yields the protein CASSLAGTGFHEQFF. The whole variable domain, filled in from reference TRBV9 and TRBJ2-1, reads DSGVTQTPKHLITATGQRVTLRCSPRSGDLSVYWYQQSLDQGLQFLIQYYNGEERAKGNILERFSAQQFPDLHSELNLSSLELGDSALYFCASSLAGTGFHEQFFGPGTRLTVL.

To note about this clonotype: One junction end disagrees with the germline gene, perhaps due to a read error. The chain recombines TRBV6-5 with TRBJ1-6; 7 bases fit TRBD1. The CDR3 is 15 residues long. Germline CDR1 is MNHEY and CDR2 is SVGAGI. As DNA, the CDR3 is TGTGCCAGCACAACGGGACAGCTAAAAAATTCGCCCCCCCACTTT. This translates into CASTTGQLKNSPPHF.

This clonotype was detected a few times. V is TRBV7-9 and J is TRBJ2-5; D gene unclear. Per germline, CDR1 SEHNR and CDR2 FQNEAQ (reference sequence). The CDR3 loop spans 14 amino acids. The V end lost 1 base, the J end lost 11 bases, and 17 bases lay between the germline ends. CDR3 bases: TGTGCCAGCAGCTTAGGTGGGGTCCCCAATGAGCAGTACTTC. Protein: CASSLGGVPNEQYF.

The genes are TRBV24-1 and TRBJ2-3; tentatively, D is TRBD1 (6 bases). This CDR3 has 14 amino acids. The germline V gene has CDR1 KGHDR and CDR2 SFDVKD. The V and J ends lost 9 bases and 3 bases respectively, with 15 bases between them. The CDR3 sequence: CATADRRLTDTQYF. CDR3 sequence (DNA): TGTGCCACCGCCGACAGGAGGCTAACAGATACGCAGTATTTT.

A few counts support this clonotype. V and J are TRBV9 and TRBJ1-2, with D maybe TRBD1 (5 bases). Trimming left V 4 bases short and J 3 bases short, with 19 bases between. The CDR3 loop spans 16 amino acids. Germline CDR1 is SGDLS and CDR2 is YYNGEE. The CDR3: CASSSTPGTPYYGYTF. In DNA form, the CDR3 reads TGTGCCAGCAGCTCCACCCCCGGGACGCCATACTATGGCTACACCTTC.

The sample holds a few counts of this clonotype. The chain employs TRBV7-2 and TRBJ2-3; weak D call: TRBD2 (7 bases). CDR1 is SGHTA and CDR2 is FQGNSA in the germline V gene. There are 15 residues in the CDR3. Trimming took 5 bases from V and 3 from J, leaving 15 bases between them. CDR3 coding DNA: TGTGCCAGCAGCCAGAGGGGGGGGCGAACAGATACGCAGTATTTT. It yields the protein CASSQRGGRTDTQYF. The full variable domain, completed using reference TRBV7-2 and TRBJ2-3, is GAGVSQSPSNKVTEKGKDVELRCDPISGHTALYWYRQSLGQGLEFLIYFQGNSAPDKSGLPSDRFSAERTGGSVSTLTIQRTQQEDSAVYLCASSQRGGRTDTQYFGPGTRLTVL.

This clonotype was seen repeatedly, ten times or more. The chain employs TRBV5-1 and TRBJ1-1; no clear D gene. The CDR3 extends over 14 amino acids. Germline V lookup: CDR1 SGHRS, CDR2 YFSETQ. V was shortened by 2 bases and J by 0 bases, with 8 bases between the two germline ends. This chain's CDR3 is CASSLRTVNTEAFF. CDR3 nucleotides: TGCGCCAGCAGCTTACGGACCGTGAACACTGAAGCTTTCTTT.

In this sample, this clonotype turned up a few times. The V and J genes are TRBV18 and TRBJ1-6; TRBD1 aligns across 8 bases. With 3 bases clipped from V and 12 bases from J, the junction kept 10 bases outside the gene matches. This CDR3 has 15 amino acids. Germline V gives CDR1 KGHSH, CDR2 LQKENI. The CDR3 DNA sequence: TGTGCCAGCTCACCCAGACAGGGGCCACGGGAACCCCTCCACTTT. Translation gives CASSPRQGPREPLHF.

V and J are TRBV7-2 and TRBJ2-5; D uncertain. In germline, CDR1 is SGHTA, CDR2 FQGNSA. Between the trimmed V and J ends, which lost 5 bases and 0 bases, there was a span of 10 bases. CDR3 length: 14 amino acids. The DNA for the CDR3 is TGTGCCAGCAGCGTATCGGTGAACCAAGAGACCCAGTACTTC. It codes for CASSVSVNQETQYF.

CDR3 in amino acids: CASSFNRGVYGYTF. In DNA form, the CDR3 reads TGTGCCAGCAGTTTTAACAGGGGAGTCTATGGCTACACCTTC. The chain links TRBV27 to TRBJ1-2, with TRBD1 matching 7 bases. V was clipped by 3 bases and J by 4 bases; unmatched bases: 5. The CDR3 has 14 amino acids. Germline loops: CDR1 MNHEY, CDR2 SMNVEV (reference sequence).

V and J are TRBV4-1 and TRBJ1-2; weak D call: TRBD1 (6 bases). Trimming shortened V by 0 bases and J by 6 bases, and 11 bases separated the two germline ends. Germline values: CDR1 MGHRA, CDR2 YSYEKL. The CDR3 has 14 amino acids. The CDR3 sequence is CASSQEEGGDGYTF. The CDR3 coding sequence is TGCGCCAGCAGCCAAGAAGAAGGGGGGGATGGCTACACCTTC.

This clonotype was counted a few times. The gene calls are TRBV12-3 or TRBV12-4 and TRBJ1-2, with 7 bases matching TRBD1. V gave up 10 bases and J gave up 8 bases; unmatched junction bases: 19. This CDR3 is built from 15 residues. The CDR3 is CATKGGGTELRGYTF. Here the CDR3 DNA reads TGTGCCACCAAAGGGGGGGGGACAGAGCTCCGGGGCTACACCTTC.

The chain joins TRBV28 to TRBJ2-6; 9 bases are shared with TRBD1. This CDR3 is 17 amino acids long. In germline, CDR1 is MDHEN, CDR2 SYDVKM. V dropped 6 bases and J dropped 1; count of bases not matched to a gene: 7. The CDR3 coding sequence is TGTGCCAGCAGGGATAAGACAGGGGGTTCTGGGGCCAACGTCCTGACTTTC. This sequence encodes CASRDKTGGSGANVLTF.

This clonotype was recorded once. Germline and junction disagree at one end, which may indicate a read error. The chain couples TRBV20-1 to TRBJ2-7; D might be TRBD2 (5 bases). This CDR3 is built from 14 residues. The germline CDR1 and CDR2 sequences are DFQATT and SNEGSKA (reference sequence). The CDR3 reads CSAGDSAVSYEQYF. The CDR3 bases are TGCAGTGCTGGAGATAGCGCCGTCTCCTACGAGCAGTACTTC.

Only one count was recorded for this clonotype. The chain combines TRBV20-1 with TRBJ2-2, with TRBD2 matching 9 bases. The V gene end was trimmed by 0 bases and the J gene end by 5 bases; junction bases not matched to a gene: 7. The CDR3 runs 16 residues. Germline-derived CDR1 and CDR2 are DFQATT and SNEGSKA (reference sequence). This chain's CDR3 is CSARDVKSGGTGELFF. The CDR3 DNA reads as TGCAGTGCTAGAGATGTAAAAAGCGGGGGGACCGGGGAGCTGTTTTTT.